The TCR beta chain under discussion was sequenced for a study of cytomegalovirus exposure and HLA in healthy donors. This CDR3 comprises 14 residues. With 5 bases removed from V and 0 bases from J, the gap between germline ends came to 11 bases. In germline, CDR1 is WSHSY, CDR2 SAAADI. PCR employed 60 Vbeta and 13 Jbeta primers. Measured with immunoSEQ multiplex PCR; TCRdb has only the in-frame clones, and not every one. Here the sample spans 100,000 to 150,000 clones, just under 75% being singletons. This clone appeared a few times. The sample comprised PBMCs. The source is a man aged 55 to 70 in good health and CMV-seropositive. The chain joins TRBV10-2 to TRBJ2-7, with D tentatively TRBD1 (6 bases). This CDR3 is CASSQGQFSYEQYF. CDR3 sequence (DNA): TGCGCCAGCAGTCAGGGACAATTCTCCTACGAGCAGTACTTC.